These 27 T cell receptor beta chains share one sample of origin, sequenced in a study of blood T cell repertoires in COVID-19. This table comes from immunoSEQ multiplex PCR, and its TCRdb copy is limited to in-frame clones, with some not included. The sample has 45,000 to 55,000 clones; under 90% are singletons. Material: peripheral blood. These receptors were obtained from a man older than 75 with COVID-19, enrolled during active disease.

The CDR3 DNA sequence: TGTGCCAGCTCACCCGTCACGGGACTACAAGAGACCCAGTACTTC. This gives the protein CASSPVTGLQETQYF. The chain joins TRBV18 to TRBJ2-5, with 7 bases lining up with TRBD2. V dropped 3 bases and J dropped 2; count of bases not matched to a gene: 6. Per germline, CDR1 KGHSH and CDR2 LQKENI. There are 15 residues in the CDR3.

DNA for the CDR3: TGCGCCACCCCGGGACAGGGATCCTACGAGCAGTACTTC. Residues: CATPGQGSYEQYF. This chain connects TRBV10-1 to TRBJ2-7; 9 bases agree with TRBD1. This CDR3 has 13 residues. The ends lost 10 bases at V and 1 base at J; junction bases unmatched: 5. In germline, CDR1 is WNHNN, CDR2 SYGVQD (reference sequence).

The sample holds many counts of this clone. The V and J genes are TRBV11-1 and TRBJ2-7, with TRBD2 matching over 7 bases. Germline CDR1 reads SGHAT; CDR2 reads FQDESV (reference sequence). This CDR3 is built from 15 residues. The J segment lost 4 bases and the V segment lost 6 bases, leaving 12 bases of the junction unmatched. In nucleotides, the CDR3 is TGTGCCAGCAGTATAGGAGCGGGGCCGGGGTACGAGCAGTACTTC. Protein sequence: CASSIGAGPGYEQYF. Using reference TRBV11-1 and TRBJ2-7 for the parts outside the CDR3, the full variable domain is EAEVAQSPRYKITEKSQAVAFWCDPISGHATLYWYRQILGQGPELLVQFQDESVVDDSQLPKDRFSAERLKGVDSTLKIQPAELGDSAMYLCASSIGAGPGYEQYFGPGTRLTVT.

The genes are TRBV25-1 and TRBJ1-3, with 7 positions matching TRBD1. Losses at the gene ends were 3 bases for V and 4 bases for J; bases not matched to a gene: 6. CDR1 is MGHDK and CDR2 is SYGVNS in the germline V gene. The CDR3 length is 15 residues. The CDR3 coding sequence is TGTGCCAGCAGTGACCCGACAGGGAAGGGAAACACCATATATTTT. This encodes CASSDPTGKGNTIYF.

The chain is built from TRBV30 and TRBJ2-2, with D unclear. V dropped 0 bases and J dropped 8 bases, with 10 bases sitting between them. The germline V gene encodes CDR1 GTSNPN and CDR2 SVGIG (reference sequence). The CDR3 covers 13 residues. CDR3 nucleotide sequence: TGTGCCTGGAGTGTACTGTTACAGGGGGAGCTGTTTTTT. It specifies CAWSVLLQGELFF.

This chain links TRBV6-1 with TRBJ2-1, with D uncertain. Deletions cut 4 bases from V and 0 bases from J, with 10 bases between. This CDR3 region has 15 residues. Germline V gene sequence: CDR1 MNHNS, CDR2 SASEGT. The CDR3 region is CASSGAVSSYNEQFF. DNA for the CDR3: TGTGCCAGCAGTGGAGCCGTTAGCTCCTACAATGAGCAGTTCTTC.

This clone was counted once. The rearrangement joins TRBV5-6 to TRBJ1-1, with a weak D call TRBD1 (6 bases). CDR3 length equals 15 residues. CDR1 is SGHDT, CDR2 YYEEEE, per germline. V was pared by 3 bases and J by 1 base, with 13 bases between. The CDR3 DNA follows: TGTGCCAGCAGCTATCCTGGGGGGGCGAACACTGAAGCTTTCTTT. Translating it yields CASSYPGGANTEAFF. Filled out from reference TRBV5-6 and TRBJ1-1, the complete variable domain reads DAGVTQSPTHLIKTRGQQVTLRCSPKSGHDTVSWYQQALGQGPQFIFQYYEEEERQRGNFPDRFSGHQFPNYSSELNVNALLLGDSALYLCASSYPGGANTEAFFGQGTRLTVV.

This clone was seen a handful of times. The chain combines TRBV6-5 with TRBJ2-5; possibly TRBD1 for D (5 bases). The CDR3 loop spans 13 amino acids. Per germline, CDR1 MNHEY and CDR2 SVGAGI. V lost 6 bases and J lost 0, with 8 bases in between. The CDR3 DNA reads as TGTGCCAGCAGCCTACAGGACCAAGAGACCCAGTACTTC. Translation gives CASSLQDQETQYF.

The chain couples TRBV4-3 to TRBJ2-1; TRBD2 aligns across 10 bases. Unmatched junction bases numbered 13, after V lost 4 bases and J lost 7 bases. Germline V gene lookup returns CDR1 LGHNA and CDR2 YSLEER. The CDR3 spans 17 residues. DNA for the CDR3: TGCGCCAGCAGCCGAATTTCATTTAGCGGGAGGAATAATGAGCAGTTCTTC. It specifies CASSRISFSGRNNEQFF.

V and J are TRBV21-1 and TRBJ1-2; no check of the table's D call, TRBD1, against the DNA was made. TRBV21-1 constitutes a pseudogene. This CDR3 spans 13 amino acids. CDR3 region: CASSKTEPYGYTF. The CDR3 bases are TGTGCCAGCAGCAAGACAGAGCCCTATGGCTACACCTTC.

This clone was picked up one time. The chain couples TRBV7-2 to TRBJ2-3; D is perhaps TRBD2 (6 bases). The ends were cut back, 5 bases at V and 9 bases at J, with 21 bases in the middle. There are 15 residues in the CDR3. Germline V CDR1 and CDR2: SGHTA, FQGNSA. The CDR3 sequence is CASSPQGLREDTQYF. Written as DNA, the CDR3 is TGTGCCAGCAGCCCGCAGGGACTCAGGGAAGACACGCAGTATTTT.

The rearrangement uses TRBV7-9 and TRBJ1-6; 7 bases line up with TRBD1. Trimming took 8 bases from V and 0 from J; bases not matched to a gene: 4. This CDR3 comprises 15 residues. CDR1 is SEHNR and CDR2 is FQNEAQ in the germline V gene (reference sequence). The CDR3 DNA follows: TGTGCCAGCCGAGGGGGCCGCTCCTATAATTCACCCCTCCACTTT. Translated: CASRGGRSYNSPLHF.

This sequence joins TRBV5-1 and TRBJ2-3; 8 bases fit TRBD2. Germline-derived CDR1 and CDR2 are SGHRS and YFSETQ. The CDR3 has 17 residues. The trim removed 0 bases at V and 6 bases at J, leaving 12 bases unmatched. In DNA form, the CDR3 reads TGCGCCAGCAGCTTGGGCCCCTCGGGACTAGGACGTGATACGCAGTATTTT. It codes for CASSLGPSGLGRDTQYF.

CDR3 nucleotide sequence: TGTGCCAGCAGCCAAGTCGGGCAGGGCCTTCAGCAGTACTTC. This sequence encodes CASSQVGQGLQQYF. The rearrangement joins TRBV14 to TRBJ2-7; D possibly corresponds to TRBD1 (5 bases). The CDR3 loop spans 14 amino acids. Trimming cost V 1 base and J 8 bases, with 15 bases left between them. Germline V gene sequence: CDR1 SGHDN, CDR2 FVKESK.

The CDR3 DNA sequence: TGTGCCAGCAGATTCAGCGGACAGGGCAGCCCCTCCGCATATGGCTACACCTTC. Encoded protein: CASRFSGQGSPSAYGYTF. The chain joins TRBV28 to TRBJ1-2, with 8 bases that match TRBD1. The V gene's germline CDR1 is MDHEN and CDR2 SYDVKM. The CDR3 is made up of 18 amino acids. Trimming removed 6 bases from V and 5 bases from J; junction bases left unmatched: 20.

This chain joins TRBV4-3 and TRBJ1-2, with 7 positions matching TRBD1. In germline, CDR1 is LGHNA, CDR2 YSLEER. This CDR3 is built from 18 residues. V lost 0 bases to trimming and J lost 8 bases; unmatched junction nucleotides: 18. The CDR3 DNA follows: TGCGCCAGCAGCCAAGATATAAATCGGTCGAACAGGGGAGGAGGCTACACCTTC. The encoded protein is CASSQDINRSNRGGGYTF.

The chain has TRBV6-2 or TRBV6-3 and TRBJ2-7; D remains unclear. The germline gives CDR1 MNHEY, CDR2 SVGEGT. Trimming took off 6 bases at V and 6 bases at J, with 12 bases between the two ends. The CDR3 extends over 12 amino acids. CDR3 DNA: TGTGCCAGCAGCCCCGGTCCCGGCGAGCAGTACTTC. Protein product: CASSPGPGEQYF.

The chain is built from TRBV5-6 and TRBJ2-2; 10 bases are shared with TRBD1. V lost 5 bases to trimming and J lost 7 bases; unmatched junction nucleotides: 8. There are 15 residues in the CDR3. Looked up from germline, CDR1 is SGHDT and CDR2 is YYEEEE. The CDR3 nucleotides read TGTGCCAGCAGTGAGGACAGGGGGTACGTCGGGGAGCTGTTTTTT. Translation gives CASSEDRGYVGELFF. Based on the CDR3 plus reference TRBV5-6 and TRBJ2-2, the full variable domain is DAGVTQSPTHLIKTRGQQVTLRCSPKSGHDTVSWYQQALGQGPQFIFQYYEEEERQRGNFPDRFSGHQFPNYSSELNVNALLLGDSALYLCASSEDRGYVGELFFGEGSRLTVL.

The chain combines TRBV2 with TRBJ1-5; D perhaps matches TRBD1 (6 bases). V dropped 4 bases and J dropped 4 bases, with 11 bases sitting between them. The germline gives CDR1 SNHLY, CDR2 FYNNEI. The CDR3 spans 14 residues. The DNA of the CDR3 is TGTGCCAGCAGTGGGACAGACATAAATCAGCCCCAGCATTTT. Its translation: CASSGTDINQPQHF.

This clone was seen once. The chain combines TRBV7-8 with TRBJ1-6; D call uncertain. In germline, CDR1 is SGHVS, CDR2 FQNEAQ. The CDR3 extends over 14 amino acids. Trimming cost V 7 bases and J 6 bases, with 13 bases left between them. CDR3 nucleotide sequence: TGTGCCAGCACTTTAACATGGCCTAATTCACCCCTCCACTTT. It encodes CASTLTWPNSPLHF. The full variable domain, in which reference TRBV7-8 and TRBJ1-6 provide the parts outside the CDR3, is GAGVSQSPRYKVAKRGQDVALRCDPISGHVSLFWYQQALGQGPEFLTYFQNEAQLDKSGLPSDRFFAERPEGSVSTLKIQRTQQEDSAVYLCASTLTWPNSPLHFGNGTRLTVT.

The DNA for the CDR3 is TGTGCCAGCAGTTTGGCGGGGACTAGCACAGATACGCAGTATTTT. Amino acids: CASSLAGTSTDTQYF. This chain uses TRBV27 with TRBJ2-3; D is perhaps TRBD2 (6 bases). Looked up from germline, CDR1 is MNHEY and CDR2 is SMNVEV (reference sequence). CDR3 length equals 15 residues. V lost 3 bases and J lost 0, with 10 bases in between.

This clone was detected only a few times. The genes are TRBV6-5 and TRBJ1-5; 8 nucleotides line up with TRBD1. The CDR3 has 15 amino acids. V was pared by 6 bases and J by 1 base, with 5 bases of the junction left unmatched. CDR1 is MNHEY, CDR2 SVGAGI, per germline. The CDR3 coding sequence is TGTGCCAGCAGCAAGGACAGGGCGAGCAATCAGCCCCAGCATTTT. This codes for CASSKDRASNQPQHF.

V gene TRBV7-3 combines with J gene TRBJ2-1; 7 bases align to TRBD1. In germline, CDR1 is SGHTA, CDR2 FQGTGA. V trimming: 3 bases; J trimming: 6 bases; junction bases outside the gene matches: 8. This CDR3 has 15 residues. The CDR3, as DNA: TGTGCCAGCAGCTTCACAGGGGTGGTCTCCAATGAGCAGTTCTTC. It specifies CASSFTGVVSNEQFF.

The chain joins TRBV7-3 to TRBJ2-1; the match to TRBD2 covers 8 bases. V trimming: 5 bases; J trimming: 4 bases; junction bases outside the gene matches: 7. The CDR3 is made up of 15 amino acids. Per the germline V gene, CDR1 is SGHTA and CDR2 is FQGTGA. CDR3 sequence reads: CASSHPSGQYNEQFF. Here the CDR3 DNA reads TGTGCCAGCAGCCATCCTAGCGGGCAATACAATGAGCAGTTCTTC.

V and J are TRBV29-1 and TRBJ2-7; weak D call: TRBD2 (6 bases). Trimming took off 7 bases at V and 5 bases at J, with 21 bases between the two ends. CDR3 length equals 14 residues. Germline V gene lookup returns CDR1 SQVTM and CDR2 ANQGSEA. The CDR3 nucleotides are TGCAGCGCGTCTCAGGGTGGAGGGGCGAACGAGCAGTACGTC. Protein: CSASQGGGANEQYV.

This clone was seen once. The V call is TRBV24-1, the J call TRBJ2-7; no definite D call. The CDR3 length is 16 residues. Per the germline V gene, CDR1 is KGHDR and CDR2 is SFDVKD. V gave up 0 bases and J gave up 0 bases, with 11 bases separating them. This chain's CDR3 is CATSDLALRHSYEQYV. The CDR3 nucleotides read TGTGCCACCAGTGATTTGGCACTCCGCCACTCCTACGAGCAGTACGTC.

The CDR3: CASSEGGQGGTEAFF. CDR3 DNA: TGTGCCAGCAGTGAAGGTGGGCAGGGCGGCACTGAAGCTTTCTTT. The chain uses TRBV6-1 and TRBJ1-1, with D possibly TRBD1 on 5 matching bases. CDR3 length: 15 residues. V lost 1 base and J lost 4, with 13 bases in between. Germline V gene data show CDR1 as MNHNS and CDR2 as SASEGT.